The TCR beta chain described here comes from a study of siplizumab effects on memory and regulatory T cells. Germline CDR1 reads LNHDA; CDR2 reads SQIVND (reference sequence). The CDR3 has 12 amino acids. The trim removed 4 bases at V and 10 bases at J, leaving 5 bases unmatched. Data came from immunoSEQ multiplex PCR; TCRdb stores just in-frame clones and leaves some out. This sample has some 110,000 clones, with about 92% found just once. The specimen sequenced was CD4+ T cells sorted from blood. The rearrangement joins TRBV19 to TRBJ1-1; 8 bases are shared with TRBD1. The sequence came from a human donor in good health. CDR3 in amino acids: CASSTTGDRAFF. CDR3 DNA: TGTGCCAGTAGTACGACAGGGGATCGAGCTTTCTTT.